A selection of T cell receptor beta chains follows, all from one sample in a study of PD-1 blockade in classical Hodgkin lymphoma. The protocol was immunoSEQ multiplex PCR, while the TCRdb copy is restricted to in-frame clones and leaves out a portion. The data hold over 20,000 clones, with roughly 73% observed a single time. Sequenced here: peripheral blood mononuclear cells (PBMCs), sampled before the second cycle of nivolumab. The origin of the receptors is a human donor with classical Hodgkin lymphoma. The CDR3 runs from the conserved cysteine through the conserved F or W. The D gene is left open where the match is weak.

j_call,d_call,v_call,cdr3_aa
TRBJ2-5,TRBD1,TRBV18,CASSGQTGEETQYF
TRBJ2-7,NA,TRBV5-1,CASSLGQIVYEQYF
TRBJ1-3,NA,TRBV25-1,CASSEYVKSSGNTIYF
TRBJ2-2,NA,TRBV5-1,CASSQGTSANTGELFF
TRBJ2-7,NA,TRBV7-9,CASSSGTLLYEQYF
TRBJ2-7,TRBD1,TRBV5-1,CASSLTNRQGAKSYEQYF
TRBJ1-2,NA,TRBV5-6,CASSLSARYAYGYTF
TRBJ2-5,TRBD2,TRBV7-9,CASGTSGRGTQYF
TRBJ1-3,NA,TRBV7-9,CASSLPSAGNTIYF
TRBJ2-5,NA,TRBV27,CASSFRGAKIQETQYF
TRBJ2-7,NA,TRBV5-4,CASSPPWGLANSYEQYF
TRBJ2-1,TRBD2,TRBV5-1,CASSLLTSGSSNEQFF
TRBJ2-7,NA,TRBV18,CASSPLGGYEQYF
TRBJ2-2,NA,TRBV15,CATSWAQSTGELFF
TRBJ2-7,NA,TRBV10-2,CASSELLAEQYF
TRBJ2-7,NA,TRBV4-2,CASSQAGDFSYEQYF
TRBJ1-2,TRBD1,TRBV11-2,CASSHGQGVDGYTF
TRBJ1-3,NA,TRBV27,CASSLRGVGNTIYF
TRBJ2-1,NA,TRBV6-5,CASSLGGNEQFF
TRBJ2-7,TRBD2,TRBV29-1,CSVELADNSYEQYF
TRBJ1-1,NA,TRBV6-1,CASSPSGTEAFF
TRBJ1-2,NA,TRBV18,CASSPRGDYGYTF
TRBJ2-7,NA,TRBV18,CASSPGRQNYEQYF
TRBJ2-5,NA,TRBV18,CASSPGLQETQYF
TRBJ1-2,NA,TRBV11-2,CASSSDNYGYTF
TRBJ2-6,NA,TRBV27,CASSLSRGAGANVLTF
TRBJ1-4,TRBD1,TRBV30,CAWSKPGTGGLILFF
TRBJ1-4,NA,TRBV7-9,CASSLPGRFREKLFF
TRBJ1-2,NA,TRBV10-2,CASSESDQGYYGYTF
TRBJ2-5,NA,TRBV6-6,CASTVRARETQYF
TRBJ2-1,TRBD1,TRBV18,CASSPPGQGALDEQFF
TRBJ2-7,NA,TRBV18,CASSQTPNYEQYF
TRBJ1-2,NA,TRBV18,CASSPGVDYGYTF
TRBJ2-7,NA,TRBV7-8,CASSPRTFGGSDEQYF
TRBJ1-1,TRBD1,TRBV5-4,CASRGQRGYTEAFF
TRBJ2-1,TRBD2,TRBV4-1,CASSQVGRGREYNEQFF
TRBJ2-3,NA,TRBV6-5,CASTSGYGAQYF
TRBJ1-3,TRBD1,TRBV7-9,CASSQQGVGNTIYF
TRBJ2-1,TRBD1,TRBV5-4,CASSTGQVSSYNEQFF
TRBJ1-4,NA,TRBV19,CASSMREKLFF
TRBJ2-2,NA,TRBV28,CASSLSGRQATGELFF
TRBJ1-1,NA,TRBV11-2,CASSLELVNTEAFF
TRBJ2-5,TRBD2,TRBV15,CATSRGTSGNQETQYF
TRBJ1-1,NA,TRBV5-5,CASSQVWEGTEAFF
TRBJ2-3,NA,TRBV10-3,CAIRSTDTQYF
TRBJ1-4,NA,TRBV29-1,CSVVPPGGINEKLFF
TRBJ2-5,NA,TRBV7-2,CASSFLSSGQETQYF
TRBJ2-1,NA,TRBV7-6,CASSEHNEQFF
TRBJ1-5,NA,TRBV4-1,CASSQGDGNQPQHF
TRBJ1-1,NA,TRBV5-1,CASSGANTEAFF
TRBJ2-5,TRBD2,TRBV29-1,CSAFSGLAGVETQYF
TRBJ1-4,NA,TRBV5-1,CASSGDISLDREKLFF
TRBJ2-2,TRBD1,TRBV28,CASSPPTGVITGELFF
TRBJ2-1,TRBD1,TRBV15,CATSRGQGLNEQFF
TRBJ2-1,TRBD2,TRBV28,CASSDSGTYNEQFF